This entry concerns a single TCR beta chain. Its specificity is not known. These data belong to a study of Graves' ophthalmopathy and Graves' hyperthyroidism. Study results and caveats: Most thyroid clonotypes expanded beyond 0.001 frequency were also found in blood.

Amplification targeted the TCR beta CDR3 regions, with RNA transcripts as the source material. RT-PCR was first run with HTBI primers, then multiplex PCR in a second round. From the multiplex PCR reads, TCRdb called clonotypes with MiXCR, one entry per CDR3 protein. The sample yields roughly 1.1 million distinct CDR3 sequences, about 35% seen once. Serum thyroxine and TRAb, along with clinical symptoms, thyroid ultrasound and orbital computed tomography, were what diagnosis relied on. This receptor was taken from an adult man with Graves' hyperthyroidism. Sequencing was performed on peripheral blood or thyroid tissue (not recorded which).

CDR3 nucleotide sequence: TGCGCCAGCAGCCCACGACCCGGGACAGGCAACTATAATTCACCCCTCCACTTT. Translation gives CASSPRPGTGNYNSPLHF. This chain connects TRBV4-3 to TRBJ1-6; 8 bases agree with TRBD1. The CDR3 totals 18 residues. With V trimmed by 4 bases and J by 3 bases, 11 bases remained unmatched. Germline loops: CDR1 LGHNA, CDR2 YSLEER.